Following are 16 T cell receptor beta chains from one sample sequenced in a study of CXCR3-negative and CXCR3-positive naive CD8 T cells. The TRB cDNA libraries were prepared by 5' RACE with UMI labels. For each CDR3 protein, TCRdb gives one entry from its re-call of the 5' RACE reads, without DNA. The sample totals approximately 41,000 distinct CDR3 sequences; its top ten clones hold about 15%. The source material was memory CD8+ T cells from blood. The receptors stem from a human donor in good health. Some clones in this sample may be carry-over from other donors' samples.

This chain's CDR3 is CASSFFSSGQPQHF. V is TRBV28 and J is TRBJ1-5. This CDR3 is built from 14 residues. Germline lookup yields CDR1 MDHEN and CDR2 SYDVKM.

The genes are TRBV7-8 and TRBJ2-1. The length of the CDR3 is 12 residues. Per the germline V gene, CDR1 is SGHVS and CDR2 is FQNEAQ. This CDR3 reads CASSLDENEQFF.

The CDR3 reads CSARGGLAKNIQYF. The V call is TRBV20-1, the J call TRBJ2-4; TCRdb lists TRBD2, though no DNA is available to test this call. The length of the CDR3 is 14 residues. The V gene's germline CDR1 is DFQATT and CDR2 SNEGSKA (reference sequence).

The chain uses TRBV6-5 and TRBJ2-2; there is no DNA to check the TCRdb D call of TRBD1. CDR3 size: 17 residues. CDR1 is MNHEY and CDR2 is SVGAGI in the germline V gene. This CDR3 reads CASSYSMAGAHTGELFF.

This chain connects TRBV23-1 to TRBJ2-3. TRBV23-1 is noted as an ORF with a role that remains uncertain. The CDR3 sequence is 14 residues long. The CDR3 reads CASSQRLDTDTQYF.

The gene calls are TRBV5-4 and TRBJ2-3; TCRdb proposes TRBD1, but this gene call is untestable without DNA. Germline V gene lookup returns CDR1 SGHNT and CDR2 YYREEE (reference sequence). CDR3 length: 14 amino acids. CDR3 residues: CASRRTGLTDTQYF.

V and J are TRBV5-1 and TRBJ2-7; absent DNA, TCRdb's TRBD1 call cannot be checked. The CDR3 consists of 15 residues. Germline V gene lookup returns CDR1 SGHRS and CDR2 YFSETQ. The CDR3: CASSRTGPSSYEQYF.

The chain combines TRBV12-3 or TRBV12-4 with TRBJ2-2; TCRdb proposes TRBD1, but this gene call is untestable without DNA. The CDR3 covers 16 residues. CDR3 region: CASSLFGTGPSGELFF.

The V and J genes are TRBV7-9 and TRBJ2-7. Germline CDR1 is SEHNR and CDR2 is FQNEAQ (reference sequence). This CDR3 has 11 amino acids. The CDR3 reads CASSVNYEQYF. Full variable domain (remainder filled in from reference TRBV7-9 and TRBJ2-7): DTGVSQNPRHKITKRGQNVTFRCDPISEHNRLYWYRQTLGQGPEFLTYFQNEAQLEKSRLLSDRFSAERPKGSFSTLEIQRTEQGDSAMYLCASSVNYEQYFGPGTRLTVT.

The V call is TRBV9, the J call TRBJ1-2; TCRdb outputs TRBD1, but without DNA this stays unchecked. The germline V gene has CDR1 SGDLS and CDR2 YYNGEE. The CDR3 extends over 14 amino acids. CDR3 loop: CASSVGGMDYGYTF.

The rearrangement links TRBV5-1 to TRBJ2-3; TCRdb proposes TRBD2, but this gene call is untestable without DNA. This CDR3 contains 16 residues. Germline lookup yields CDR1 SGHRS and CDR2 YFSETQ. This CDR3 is CASSLAAGGNTDTQYF.

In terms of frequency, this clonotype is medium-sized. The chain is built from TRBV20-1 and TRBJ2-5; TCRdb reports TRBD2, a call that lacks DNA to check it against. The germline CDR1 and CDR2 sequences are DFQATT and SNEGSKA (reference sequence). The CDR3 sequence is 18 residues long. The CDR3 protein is CSARGGNRAQGPQETQYF.

Here the CDR3 reads CSADPGQGLDGYTF. This chain joins TRBV20-1 and TRBJ1-2; as DNA is missing, the TRBD1 call by TCRdb cannot be tested. CDR3 length: 14 residues. Germline V lookup: CDR1 DFQATT, CDR2 SNEGSKA (reference sequence).

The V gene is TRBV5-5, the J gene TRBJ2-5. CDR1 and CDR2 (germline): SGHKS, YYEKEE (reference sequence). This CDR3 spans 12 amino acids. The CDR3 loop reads CASSLYQETQYF.

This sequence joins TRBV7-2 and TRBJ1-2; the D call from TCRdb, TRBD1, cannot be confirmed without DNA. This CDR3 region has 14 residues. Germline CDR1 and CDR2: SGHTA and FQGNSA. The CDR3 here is CASSLSPWDEGYTF.

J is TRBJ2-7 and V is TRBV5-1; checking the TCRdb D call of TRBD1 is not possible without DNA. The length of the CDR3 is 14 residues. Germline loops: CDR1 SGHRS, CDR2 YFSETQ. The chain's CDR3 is CASSLATGTYEQYF. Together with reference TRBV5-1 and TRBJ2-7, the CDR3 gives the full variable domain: KAGVTQTPRYLIKTRGQQVTLSCSPISGHRSVSWYQQTPGQGLQFLFEYFSETQRNKGNFPGRFSGRQFSNSRSEMNVSTLELGDSALYLCASSLATGTYEQYFGPGTRLTVT.